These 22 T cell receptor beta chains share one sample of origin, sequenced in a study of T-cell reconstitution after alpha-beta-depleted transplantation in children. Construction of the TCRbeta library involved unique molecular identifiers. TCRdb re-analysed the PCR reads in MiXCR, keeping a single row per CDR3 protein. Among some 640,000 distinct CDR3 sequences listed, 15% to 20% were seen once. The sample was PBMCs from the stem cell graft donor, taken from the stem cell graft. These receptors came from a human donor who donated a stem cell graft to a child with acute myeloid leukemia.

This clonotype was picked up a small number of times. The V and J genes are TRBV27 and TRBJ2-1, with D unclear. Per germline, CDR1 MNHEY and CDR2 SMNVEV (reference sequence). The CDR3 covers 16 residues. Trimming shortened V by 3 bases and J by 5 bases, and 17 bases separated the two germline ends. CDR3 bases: TGTGCCAGCAGTTTCGCCGTGACTGGGTCCGACAATGAGCAGTTCTTC. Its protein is CASSFAVTGSDNEQFF.

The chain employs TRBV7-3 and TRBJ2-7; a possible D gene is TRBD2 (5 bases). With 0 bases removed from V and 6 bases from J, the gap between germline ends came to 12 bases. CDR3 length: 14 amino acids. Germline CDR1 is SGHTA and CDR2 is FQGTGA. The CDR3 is CASSLTLSGSEQYF. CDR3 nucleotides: TGTGCCAGCAGCTTAACGTTAAGTGGGAGCGAGCAGTACTTC.

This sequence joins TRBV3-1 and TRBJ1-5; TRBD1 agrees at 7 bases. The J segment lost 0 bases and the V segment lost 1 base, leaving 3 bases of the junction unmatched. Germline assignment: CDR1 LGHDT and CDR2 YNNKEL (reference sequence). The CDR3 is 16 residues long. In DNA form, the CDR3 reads TGTGCCAGCAGCCAAGGGAGGACAGGTAGCAATCAGCCCCAGCATTTT. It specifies CASSQGRTGSNQPQHF. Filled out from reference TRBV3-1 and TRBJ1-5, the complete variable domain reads DTAVSQTPKYLVTQMGNDKSIKCEQNLGHDTMYWYKQDSKKFLKIMFSYNNKELIINETVPNRFSPKSPDKAHLNLHINSLELGDSAVYFCASSQGRTGSNQPQHFGDGTRLSIL.

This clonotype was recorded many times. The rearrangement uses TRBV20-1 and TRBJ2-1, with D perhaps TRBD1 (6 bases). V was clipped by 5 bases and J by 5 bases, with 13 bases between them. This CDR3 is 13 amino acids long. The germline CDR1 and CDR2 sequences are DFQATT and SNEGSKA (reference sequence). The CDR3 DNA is TGCAGTGCTTCCTTTGGACAGAACAATGAGCAGTTCTTC. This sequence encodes CSASFGQNNEQFF.

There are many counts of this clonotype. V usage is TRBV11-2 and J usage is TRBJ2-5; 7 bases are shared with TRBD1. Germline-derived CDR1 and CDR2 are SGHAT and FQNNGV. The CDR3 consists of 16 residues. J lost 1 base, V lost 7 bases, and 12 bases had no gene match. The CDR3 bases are TGTGCCAGCACCTTGTGGACAGGAGGACTCCAAGAGACCCAGTACTTC. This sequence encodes CASTLWTGGLQETQYF.

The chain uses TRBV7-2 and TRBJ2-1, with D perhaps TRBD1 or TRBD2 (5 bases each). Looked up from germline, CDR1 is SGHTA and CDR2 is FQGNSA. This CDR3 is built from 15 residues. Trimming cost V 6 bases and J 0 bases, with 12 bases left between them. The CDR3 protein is CASRLGESSYNEQFF. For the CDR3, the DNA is TGTGCCAGCAGACTAGGGGAGAGCTCCTACAATGAGCAGTTCTTC.

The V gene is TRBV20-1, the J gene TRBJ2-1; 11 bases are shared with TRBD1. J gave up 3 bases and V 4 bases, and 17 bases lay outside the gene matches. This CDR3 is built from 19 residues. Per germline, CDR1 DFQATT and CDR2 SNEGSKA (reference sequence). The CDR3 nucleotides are TGCAGTGCTATTCCACAATCCACCGGGACAGGGGGTCTCTACAATGAGCAGTTCTTC. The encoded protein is CSAIPQSTGTGGLYNEQFF.

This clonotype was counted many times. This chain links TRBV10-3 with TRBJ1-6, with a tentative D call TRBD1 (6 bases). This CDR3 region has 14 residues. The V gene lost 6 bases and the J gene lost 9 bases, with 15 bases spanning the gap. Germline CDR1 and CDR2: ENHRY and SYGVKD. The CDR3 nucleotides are TGTGCCATCAGCGACGAGGGGGGACCTTCACCCCTCCACTTT. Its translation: CAISDEGGPSPLHF.

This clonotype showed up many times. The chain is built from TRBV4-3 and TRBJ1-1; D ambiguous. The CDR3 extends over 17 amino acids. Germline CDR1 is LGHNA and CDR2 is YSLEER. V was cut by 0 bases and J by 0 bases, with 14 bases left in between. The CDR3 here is CASSQDYRVFMNTEAFF. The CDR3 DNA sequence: TGCGCCAGCAGCCAAGATTACCGGGTGTTCATGAACACTGAAGCTTTCTTT.

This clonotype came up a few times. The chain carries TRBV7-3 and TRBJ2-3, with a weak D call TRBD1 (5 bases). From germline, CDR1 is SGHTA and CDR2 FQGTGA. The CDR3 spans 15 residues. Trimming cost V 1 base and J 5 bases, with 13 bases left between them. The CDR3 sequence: CASSLKEWGKDTQYF. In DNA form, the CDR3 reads TGTGCCAGCAGCTTAAAGGAGTGGGGCAAAGATACGCAGTATTTT. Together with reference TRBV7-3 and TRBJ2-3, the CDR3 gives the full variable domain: GAGVSQTPSNKVTEKGKYVELRCDPISGHTALYWYRQSLGQGPEFLIYFQGTGAADDSGLPNDRFFAVRPEGSVSTLKIQRTERGDSAVYLCASSLKEWGKDTQYFGPGTRLTVL.

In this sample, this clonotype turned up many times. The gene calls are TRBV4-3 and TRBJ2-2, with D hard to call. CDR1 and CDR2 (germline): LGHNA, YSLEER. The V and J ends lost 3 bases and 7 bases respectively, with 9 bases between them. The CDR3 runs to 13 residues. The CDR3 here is CASSHPPGGELFF. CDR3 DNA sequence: TGCGCCAGCAGCCATCCACCCGGCGGGGAGCTGTTTTTT.

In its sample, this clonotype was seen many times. The CDR3 region is CATSMHSLTDTQYF. CDR3 nucleotides: TGTGCCACCAGCATGCACTCCCTCACAGATACGCAGTATTTT. The chain links TRBV15 to TRBJ2-3, with no clear D. The germline gives CDR1 LNHNV, CDR2 YYDKDF (reference sequence). The CDR3 consists of 14 residues. The V gene lost 4 bases and the J gene lost 2 bases, with 10 bases spanning the gap. Using reference TRBV15 and TRBJ2-3 for the parts outside the CDR3, the full variable domain is DAMVIQNPRYQVTQFGKPVTLSCSQTLNHNVMYWYQQKSSQAPKLLFHYYDKDFNNEADTPDNFQSRRPNTSFCFLDIRSPGLGDTAMYLCATSMHSLTDTQYFGPGTRLTVL.

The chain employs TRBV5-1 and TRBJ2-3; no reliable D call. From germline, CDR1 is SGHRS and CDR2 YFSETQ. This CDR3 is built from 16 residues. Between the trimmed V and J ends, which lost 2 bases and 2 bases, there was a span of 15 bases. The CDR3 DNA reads TGCGCCAGCAGCTTAAGGGTGGAACCTATCACAGATACGCAGTATTTT. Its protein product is CASSLRVEPITDTQYF.

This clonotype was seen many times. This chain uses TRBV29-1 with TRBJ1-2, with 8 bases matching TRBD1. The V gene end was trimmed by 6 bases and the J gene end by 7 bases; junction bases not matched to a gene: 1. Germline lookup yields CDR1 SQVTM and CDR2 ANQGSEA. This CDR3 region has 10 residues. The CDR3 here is CSVDRAGYTF. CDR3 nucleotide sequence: TGCAGCGTGGACAGGGCTGGCTACACCTTC.

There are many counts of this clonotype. In DNA form, the CDR3 reads TGTGCCAGCTCGGACCAACGCGCTGAAGCTTTCTTT. As protein: CASSDQRAEAFF. The V gene is TRBV18, the J gene TRBJ1-1; D gene unclear. V was trimmed by 6 bases and J by 6 bases, leaving 11 bases between them. Germline V gene data show CDR1 as KGHSH and CDR2 as LQKENI. The CDR3 runs 12 residues.

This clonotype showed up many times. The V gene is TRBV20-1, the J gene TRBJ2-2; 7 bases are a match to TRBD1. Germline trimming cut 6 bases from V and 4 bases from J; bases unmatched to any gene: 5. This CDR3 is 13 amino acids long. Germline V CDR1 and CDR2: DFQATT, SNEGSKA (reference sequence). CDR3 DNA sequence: TGCAGTGCGAGGGGGCTGGGCACCGGGGAGCTGTTTTTT. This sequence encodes CSARGLGTGELFF.

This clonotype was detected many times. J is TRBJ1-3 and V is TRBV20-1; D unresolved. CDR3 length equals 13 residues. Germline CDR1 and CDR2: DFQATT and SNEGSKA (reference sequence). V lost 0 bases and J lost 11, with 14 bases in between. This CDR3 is CSARDIELGAIYF. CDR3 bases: TGCAGTGCTAGAGATATTGAACTTGGCGCCATATATTTT.

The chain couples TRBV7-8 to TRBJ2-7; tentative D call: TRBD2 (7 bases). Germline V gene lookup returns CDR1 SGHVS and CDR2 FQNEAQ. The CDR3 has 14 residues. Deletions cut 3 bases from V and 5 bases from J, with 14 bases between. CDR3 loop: CASSLPGGGDEQYF. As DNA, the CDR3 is TGTGCCAGCAGCTTGCCGGGGGGCGGCGACGAGCAGTACTTC.

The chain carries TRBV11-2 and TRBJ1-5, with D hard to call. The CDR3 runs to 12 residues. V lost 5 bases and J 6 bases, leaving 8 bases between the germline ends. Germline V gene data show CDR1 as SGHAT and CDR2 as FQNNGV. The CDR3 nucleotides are TGTGCCAGCAGCCCCGAAGGTCAGCCCCAGCATTTT. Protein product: CASSPEGQPQHF.

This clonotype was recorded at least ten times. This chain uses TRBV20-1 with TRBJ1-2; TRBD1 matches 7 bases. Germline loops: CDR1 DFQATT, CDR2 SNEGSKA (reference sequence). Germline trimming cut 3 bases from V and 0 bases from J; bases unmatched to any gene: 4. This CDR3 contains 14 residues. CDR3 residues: CSASPGQTNYGYTF. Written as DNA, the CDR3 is TGCAGTGCTAGTCCGGGACAGACTAACTATGGCTACACCTTC.

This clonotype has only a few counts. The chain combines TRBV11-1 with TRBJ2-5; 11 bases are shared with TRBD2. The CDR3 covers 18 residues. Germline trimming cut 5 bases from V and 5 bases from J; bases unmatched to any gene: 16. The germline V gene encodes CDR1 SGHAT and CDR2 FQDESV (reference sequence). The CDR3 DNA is TGTGCCAGCAGCGCCTCCGGGACTAGCGGCTTACTCAGGGAGACCCAGTACTTC. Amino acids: CASSASGTSGLLRETQYF. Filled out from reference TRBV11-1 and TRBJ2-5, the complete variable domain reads EAEVAQSPRYKITEKSQAVAFWCDPISGHATLYWYRQILGQGPELLVQFQDESVVDDSQLPKDRFSAERLKGVDSTLKIQPAELGDSAMYLCASSASGTSGLLRETQYFGPGTRLLVL.

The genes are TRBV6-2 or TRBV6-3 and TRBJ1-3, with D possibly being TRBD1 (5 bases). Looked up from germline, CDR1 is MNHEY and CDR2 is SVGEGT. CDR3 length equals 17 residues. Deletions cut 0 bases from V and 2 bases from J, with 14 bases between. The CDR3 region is CASSYSEGIRAGNTIYF. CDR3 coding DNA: TGTGCCAGCAGTTACTCTGAGGGAATCAGGGCTGGAAACACCATATATTTT.